Listed below are T cell receptor beta chains from one sample, sequenced in a study of blood T cell repertoires in COVID-19. Sequencing used immunoSEQ multiplex PCR; TCRdb keeps in-frame clones, though not all of them. The table lists approximately 73,000 clones, roughly 89% of them singletons. Sequencing was carried out using peripheral blood. All receptors derive from an elderly man with acute or convalescent COVID-19. The CDR3 runs from the conserved cysteine through the conserved F or W. Fields, in order: V gene, J gene, D gene, clone size, CDR3 DNA, CDR3 protein. A D gene is named only where the DNA matches it firmly. For some rows the clone size is stated as once, few or many, or as a class when expanded; others skip it.

>TRBV10-3|TRBJ1-1|.|.
TGTGGGGTCTCTGCACAGGTCGGTACTGAAGCTTTCTTT
CGVSAQVGTEAFF
>TRBV10-3|TRBJ1-2|.|once
TGTGCCATCAGTGAGCCAAAGACAGAAACTAACTATGGCTACACCTTC
CAISEPKTETNYGYTF
>TRBV7-9|TRBJ2-1|TRBD2|.
TGTGCCAGCAGCTTTGACTGGGGAGGGAATGAGCAGTTCTTC
CASSFDWGGNEQFF
>TRBV19|TRBJ1-1|TRBD1|.
TGTGCCAGTAATGACAGGGGGAACACTGAAGCTTTCTTT
CASNDRGNTEAFF
>TRBV2|TRBJ2-7|.|few
TGTGCCAGCAGACGGCGGTTAGGAGCCTACGAGCAGTACTTC
CASRRRLGAYEQYF
>TRBV4-2|TRBJ2-1|TRBD2|.
TGTGCCAGCAGCCAAGATTTGCGGGGGGGGGCCGGAAATGAGCAGTTCTTC
CASSQDLRGGAGNEQFF
>TRBV3-1/TRBV3-2|TRBJ1-3|.|.
TGTGCCAGCAGCCACGAGGCAAGCTCTGGAAACACCATATATTTT
CASSHEASSGNTIYF
>TRBV5-6|TRBJ2-7|.|.
TGTGCCAGCAGCACAGACAAGACCTACGAGCAGTACTTC
CASSTDKTYEQYF
>TRBV6-1|TRBJ1-6|.|.
TGTGCCAGCAGTGAATGGAACCAACCTATAGCTTCACCCCTCCACTTT
CASSEWNQPIASPLHF
>TRBV20-1|TRBJ1-6|TRBD1|.
TGCAGTGCCAGTGGGGGGGAGACAGGGGCTACCACTTCACCCCTCCACTTT
CSASGGETGATTSPLHF
>TRBV4-2|TRBJ2-1|TRBD2|.
TGTGCCAGCAGCCGGGTAGCGGGCTACAATGAGCAGTTCTTC
CASSRVAGYNEQFF
>TRBV6-1|TRBJ2-3|.|.
TGTGCCAGCAGTGAAAACTCCTCCCCAGATACGCAGTATTTT
CASSENSSPDTQYF
>TRBV7-9|TRBJ1-2|.|.
TGTGCCAGCAGCCCGGCGGGGGGTTCGTATGGCTACACCTTC
CASSPAGGSYGYTF
>TRBV18|TRBJ2-7|TRBD1|.
TGTGCCAGCTCCTCGGGACAGGGCTCACAGTACTTC
CASSSGQGSQYF
>TRBV5-4|TRBJ2-3|.|once
TGTGCCAGCGGTCATTGGGACACGCGTCCTACGCAGTATTTT
CASGHWDTRPTQYF
>TRBV3-1/TRBV3-2|TRBJ1-5|TRBD1|.
TGTGCCAGCAGCCCGGACAGGGGTAGCAATCAGCCCCAGCATTTT
CASSPDRGSNQPQHF
>TRBV7-9|TRBJ2-7|.|.
TGTGCCAGCAGCTTCTCTCCGGGGGAGGCTTACTTC
CASSFSPGEAYF
>TRBV19|TRBJ2-3|TRBD1|.
TGTGCCAGTAGTAACACAGGGGCGGAAGATACGCAGTATTTT
CASSNTGAEDTQYF
>TRBV15|TRBJ1-5|.|.
TGTGCCACCAGCAAGCCGAATCAGCCCCAGCATTTT
CATSKPNQPQHF
>TRBV3-1/TRBV3-2|TRBJ1-1|.|.
TGTGCCAGCAGCCCCGGGTCGAACACTGAAGCTTTCTTT
CASSPGSNTEAFF
>TRBV11-2|TRBJ2-7|TRBD2|.
TGTGCCAGCAGCTCTTGGACTAGCGCCGACTACGAGCAGTACTTC
CASSSWTSADYEQYF
>TRBV5-6|TRBJ1-6|TRBD1|.
TGTGCCAGCAGCCGGACAGGGGATAATTCACCCCTCCACTTT
CASSRTGDNSPLHF
>TRBV6-4|TRBJ2-5|TRBD1|.
TGTGCCAGCATTACCCAGGACAGGGGGCTGAAAGAGACCCAGTACTTC
CASITQDRGLKETQYF
>TRBV2|TRBJ1-6|TRBD1|.
TGTGCCAGCAGTGGACAGGGGCTTGGGGATTCACCCCTCCACTTT
CASSGQGLGDSPLHF
>TRBV12-3/TRBV12-4|TRBJ2-2|.|medium-sized
TGTGCCAGCAGTCCCAGGATAACCGGGGAGCTGTTTTTT
CASSPRITGELFF
>TRBV5-4|TRBJ1-1|TRBD1|.
TGTGCCAGCAGCAAACCCGGGACAGGGGAGGCACGCACTGAAGCTTTCTTT
CASSKPGTGEARTEAFF
>TRBV27|TRBJ1-1|.|.
TGTGCCAGCAGTTTAGCGTTTGCGCTTCCGAACACTGAAGCTTTCTTT
CASSLAFALPNTEAFF
>TRBV19|TRBJ1-4|.|.
TGTGCCAGTAGTATGGGGCAGTCTAATGAAAAACTGTTTTTT
CASSMGQSNEKLFF